The T cell receptor (beta chain) under discussion was sequenced for a study of blood T cells in healthy people across ages (dated by TCRdb to about 2015). About the investigation overall: In model experiments, template switching captured roughly one uniquely barcoded TCR beta cDNA molecule for every two T cells. Two additional independent replicas of 1 million unique cDNA reads from the same blood draw were analyzed for two donors (one aged 18 to 29 and one aged 80 or older). To track age-related changes in TCR beta repertoire diversity, the study relied on deep sequencing normalized with unique cDNA molecular identifiers. Donors were grouped into four age groups: young (average approximately 15 years), middle-aged (about 38), aged (around 60) and long-lived (about 89). Study-wide findings and limitations: Donor CMV infection status was unknown, potentially confounding age-related changes in expanded clonotypes. As age increased, observed TCR beta diversity per million T cells dropped in a roughly linear way, and a significant reduction was already evident by age 40. Total diversity estimates from one million sequenced T cells were considered lower bounds and underestimates. Observed TCR beta diversity correlated strongly with the percentage of naive T cells measured by flow cytometry. Because profiling used bulk unsorted PBMCs, naive and antigen-experienced compartments could not be compared conclusively. The long-lived group showed more naive CD4+ T cells, fewer expanded clones and increased TCR diversity than the aged group, suggesting age selection.

The library was produced with 5' RACE. The instrument was an Illumina HiSeq 2500. A second roughly 6 to 12 cycle PCR used a sample-barcoded 5' primer and a J-beta primer mix. Each TCR beta cDNA molecule received a unique molecular identifier from a template-switch 5' adaptor carrying 12 random nucleotides. Each sample yielded at least 2.5 million CDR3-containing paired-end reads. First-strand cDNA synthesis was performed from all RNA using the Mint cDNA synthesis kit, with priming by a TRBC-specific oligonucleotide. All cDNA was treated with uracil-DNA glycosylase and then went through a first 18-cycle PCR with the universal primers M1SS and BC2_uni_R. Per the original workflow: For normalization, 1 million high-quality reads were randomly selected from each sample, with every read carrying a distinct molecular identifier. Instead of being binned into consensus sequences, reads that shared molecular identifiers were thrown out. CDR3 identification, clonotype clustering and error correction used MiTCR with a Q25 quality threshold and the strictest error-elimination algorithm. A nonparametric unseen species model using Euler transformation provided a lower-bound estimate of total TCR beta diversity. TCRdb passed the public sequencing reads through fastp at Q25 and MiXCR, retaining productive beta sequences. Here each entry gathers all rows of one CDR3 protein and keeps the most common genes and DNA. The V and J calls come from TCRdb's annotation, not from the publication. The sample records some 560,000 distinct CDR3 sequences, about 27% of which are singletons. The biggest ten clones account for approximately 3.3% of the sample.

In the germline V gene, CDR1 corresponds to LGHNA and CDR2 to YNFKEQ. There are 16 amino acids in the CDR3, from cysteine to phenylalanine inclusive. Only the CDR3 region is kept as DNA, spanning 48 bases read in frame from base 1. At the junction V is shortened by 0 bases and J by 3 bases; bases outside the gene matches: 6. The approximately 40 donors, aged 6 to 90 years, were systemically healthy Caucasian individuals from Russia. Around 10 milliliters of peripheral blood were collected from each donor into EDTA-treated Vacutainer tubes. Ficoll-Paque density-gradient centrifugation was used to isolate PBMCs, with at least 7 million obtained per sample. Total RNA was extracted from PBMCs with Trizol reagent, with at least 5 micrograms obtained per sample. The percentages of naive CD45RAhigh/CD27high T cells were determined by flow cytometry on a PBMC aliquot from every donor. Concerning this clonotype: Its antigen is still unknown. Base-call qualities are not available, and no considerably larger clone is one nucleotide away.

These data are also associated with another study on T cells of mothers and their children. The second study's paper adds: Nine systemically healthy Caucasian individuals, comprising three mothers and their six children, were included as donors. cDNA synthesis used all of the extracted RNA, with roughly 1.5 ug of RNA in each 15 ul reaction. In the second PCR, sample barcodes and 2-4 random nucleotides were introduced via the M1S primer. Over 10 million TCR beta CDR3 reads came from each mother, compared with some 3 million reads from each child. In both related and unrelated pairs, thymic selection shapes the output of TCR recombination in a similar way, with inherited differences having only a minor effect. Normalized repertoire overlap was always found to be slightly, but never significantly, higher in related mother-child pairs than in unrelated mother-child pairs. No persistent microchimeric T cell clones were found, with a detection sensitivity of approximately 110 clones per million clonotypes. In the study, deep NGS was used to compare the TCR beta repertoires of mothers and children, and features distinguishing related mother-child pairs from unrelated individuals were sought. The mean age was about 38 +/- 4 years for the mothers and approximately 11 +/- 4 years for the children. After adapter ligation with NEBNext reagents, the libraries were sequenced on Illumina HiSeq 2000 with 100+100 nt paired-end reads. Mother and child libraries were prepared a month apart and sequenced in separate runs to prevent cross-contamination. For each donor, between about 500,000 and 2,200,000 distinct TCR beta clonotypes were identified. Naive TCR beta clonotypes were estimated from low-frequency clonotypes matched to each donor's FACS-determined naive share, without sorting.

The sequence was collected from a boy between 2 and 10 years old in good health. What was sequenced was blood. The sequence links TRBV4-2 to TRBJ2-5, with TRBD2 matching 8 junction bases. In nucleotides, the sequence is TGTGCCAGCAGCCAAGAAGTTGCGCGGGGGGAAGAGACCCAGTACTTC. It is translated as CASSQEVARGEETQYF.